This T cell receptor beta chain stems from a study of CD4+ T cells in melanoma. General study points: A reported correlation linked neoantigen-specific CD4+ T cells to CD8+, macrophage and B cell function. Neoantigen-specific CD4+ T cells in melanoma reportedly had diverse differentiation states.

About this clone itself: Its antigen is still unknown.

V was clipped by 2 bases and J by 2 bases, with 18 bases between them. There are 17 residues in the CDR3. CDR1 SGHRS and CDR2 YFSETQ come from the germline V gene. Sequencing used immunoSEQ multiplex PCR; TCRdb keeps in-frame clones, though not all of them. The data contain roughly 110,000 clones, about 92% of them singletons. V is TRBV5-1 and J is TRBJ2-3, with D uncertain. Sequencing input: peripheral blood. The receptor comes from a human donor with melanoma. CDR3 sequence: CASSFVTPGTVTDTQYF. CDR3 bases: TGCGCCAGCAGCTTCGTCACTCCGGGTACCGTCACAGATACGCAGTATTTT.